The 10 T cell receptor beta chains below were found in one sample sequenced in a study of cytomegalovirus exposure and HLA in healthy donors. The PCR used 60 Vbeta and 13 Jbeta primers. Libraries were prepared by immunoSEQ multiplex PCR; TCRdb keeps only in-frame clonotypes and omits some of them. This table has 150,000 to 200,000 clones, 80% to 90% appearing once. The sequencing input was PBMCs. These receptors all come from a male donor in good health and CMV-seronegative.

V usage is TRBV5-1 and J usage is TRBJ1-6, with TRBD1 as a possible D gene (6 bases). CDR1 is SGHRS and CDR2 is YFSETQ in the germline V gene. Between the trimmed V and J ends, which lost 4 bases and 6 bases, there was a span of 14 bases. This CDR3 is built from 15 residues. The CDR3 DNA reads as TGCGCCAGCAGCAGGGACGGACAGACTAATTCACCCCTCCACTTT. This sequence encodes CASSRDGQTNSPLHF.

V and J are TRBV2 and TRBJ1-1; D is ambiguous. Trimming cost V 4 bases and J 0 bases, with 9 bases left between them. Germline V gene lookup returns CDR1 SNHLY and CDR2 FYNNEI. This CDR3 comprises 14 residues. This CDR3 is CASSGPGMNTEAFF. CDR3 DNA sequence: TGTGCCAGCAGTGGACCAGGCATGAACACTGAAGCTTTCTTT.

The V call is TRBV19, the J call TRBJ2-5; TRBD2 might be the D (7 bases). Deletions cut 6 bases from V and 5 bases from J, with 19 bases between. The CDR3 covers 15 residues. Germline CDR1 is LNHDA and CDR2 is SQIVND (reference sequence). The CDR3 coding sequence is TGTGCCAGTAGCACGGGACTACGCCAGGGGGAGACCCAGTACTTC. This gives the protein CASSTGLRQGETQYF.

This clone was seen repeatedly, ten times or more. The J gene is TRBJ2-7, the V gene TRBV30; 8 bases match TRBD1. The CDR3 spans 13 residues. From germline, CDR1 is GTSNPN and CDR2 SVGIG (reference sequence). V gave up 5 bases and J gave up 6 bases; unmatched junction bases: 9. The CDR3 sequence is CAWAEQGVSEQYF. CDR3 sequence (DNA): TGTGCCTGGGCAGAACAGGGGGTTAGCGAGCAGTACTTC.

Comments on this clone: This specimen includes other DNA sequences encoding the same CDR3. The rearrangement joins TRBV9 to TRBJ1-1, with TRBD1 matching 8 bases. The CDR3 spans 13 residues. Trimming cost V 5 bases and J 4 bases; bases outside gene matches: 4. CDR1 and CDR2 from the germline V gene are SGDLS and YYNGEE. The CDR3 loop reads CASSVTGGTEAFF. The CDR3 DNA reads TGTGCCAGCAGTGTTACAGGGGGCACTGAAGCTTTCTTT.

This clone was recorded a few times. The gene calls are TRBV5-1 and TRBJ2-7, with a tentative D call TRBD1 (6 bases). The germline gives CDR1 SGHRS, CDR2 YFSETQ. This CDR3 comprises 14 residues. Trimming removed 2 bases at V and 3 bases at J, with 12 bases between. CDR3 sequence reads: CASSLEGVGYEQYF. The CDR3, as DNA: TGCGCCAGCAGCTTAGAGGGGGTGGGCTACGAGCAGTACTTC.

The chain recombines TRBV5-5 with TRBJ2-2; the D is unclear. The germline CDR1 and CDR2 sequences are SGHKS and YYEKEE (reference sequence). The CDR3 spans 14 residues. V was pared by 4 bases and J by 7 bases, with 14 bases between. This CDR3 is CASSARPSGGELFF. CDR3 DNA sequence: TGTGCCAGCAGCGCGAGACCTTCGGGCGGGGAGCTGTTTTTT. The whole variable domain, filled in from reference TRBV5-5 and TRBJ2-2, reads DAGVTQSPTHLIKTRGQQVTLRCSPISGHKSVSWYQQVLGQGPQFIFQYYEKEERGRGNFPDRFSARQFPNYSSELNVNALLLGDSALYLCASSARPSGGELFFGEGSRLTVL.

V gene TRBV28 combines with J gene TRBJ1-5; possibly TRBD1 for D (6 bases). The CDR3 spans 14 residues. Trimming cost V 7 bases and J 4 bases, with 14 bases left between them. The germline V gene has CDR1 MDHEN and CDR2 SYDVKM. This chain's CDR3 is CASNPGGANQPQHF. CDR3 DNA sequence: TGTGCCAGCAATCCGGGGGGGGCGAATCAGCCCCAGCATTTT.

In its sample, this clone was seen once. The chain joins TRBV27 to TRBJ2-7; the D gene is possibly TRBD2 (6 bases). The CDR3 has 16 residues. Germline V gives CDR1 MNHEY, CDR2 SMNVEV (reference sequence). The V and J ends lost 3 bases and 4 bases respectively, with 19 bases between them. CDR3 residues: CASSFQGLNGGYEQYF. CDR3 nucleotide sequence: TGTGCCAGCAGTTTCCAGGGACTCAACGGCGGGTACGAGCAGTACTTC.

V and J are TRBV19 and TRBJ2-3; D ambiguous. This CDR3 is built from 13 residues. Germline CDR1 reads LNHDA; CDR2 reads SQIVND (reference sequence). Trimming stripped 7 bases from V and 5 bases from J, with 13 bases between. CDR3 loop: CASKEQHKDTQYF. The CDR3 bases are TGTGCCAGTAAGGAACAGCATAAAGATACGCAGTATTTT.